The next 22 T cell receptor beta chains were all read from a single sample in a study of T-cell memory formation after mild COVID-19. Using its own MiXCR run on the 5' RACE reads, TCRdb lists one record per CDR3 protein. In the table there are approximately 400,000 distinct CDR3 sequences, 24% of which are singletons. The sequenced material came from PBMCs or a T cell subset sorted from them (not recorded which). Receptor source: an adult woman who had mild COVID-19 (a few samples of this study predate the infection). Cell type and time point are not known.

The V and J genes are TRBV7-9 and TRBJ2-3, with unresolved D. The CDR3 loop spans 15 amino acids. Trimming removed 0 bases from V and 1 base from J, with 8 bases in between. CDR1 and CDR2 (germline): SEHNR, FQNEAQ (reference sequence). In DNA, the CDR3 is TGTGCCAGCAGCTTAGCTAGAAGGGGCACAGATACGCAGTATTTT. Its protein is CASSLARRGTDTQYF.

This clonotype was counted between two and nine times. The chain uses TRBV7-8 and TRBJ1-4; TRBD1 aligns across 8 bases. The V and J ends lost 5 bases and 8 bases, in that order; junction bases with no gene match: 13. Germline V CDR1 and CDR2: SGHVS, FQNEAQ. The CDR3 is made up of 16 amino acids. The CDR3 DNA follows: TGTGCCAGCAGCCCACTGGTCAGGGGGCCAGGAGAAAAACTGTTTTTT. Encoded protein: CASSPLVRGPGEKLFF.

A few counts support this clonotype. The chain employs TRBV24-1 and TRBJ2-2; no firm D call. There are 14 residues in the CDR3. Trimming pared 1 base from V and 3 bases from J, leaving 5 bases between. Germline CDR1 is KGHDR and CDR2 is SFDVKD. The CDR3 here is CATSDLFDTGELFF. CDR3 coding DNA: TGTGCCACCAGTGATTTATTCGACACCGGGGAGCTGTTTTTT.

The V call is TRBV18, the J call TRBJ1-1; 8 positions match TRBD1. V dropped 1 base and J dropped 3; count of bases not matched to a gene: 4. The germline gives CDR1 KGHSH, CDR2 LQKENI. CDR3 length: 15 residues. The CDR3 reads CASSPRVQGDTEAFF. CDR3 bases: TGTGCCAGCTCACCACGGGTACAGGGGGACACTGAAGCTTTCTTT.

The chain recombines TRBV5-1 with TRBJ2-5, with a tentative D call TRBD1 (5 bases). V dropped 0 bases and J dropped 2 bases, with 14 bases sitting between them. The CDR3 sequence is 16 residues long. Germline values: CDR1 SGHRS, CDR2 YFSETQ. The CDR3 is CASSLATGMGQETQYF. The CDR3, as DNA: TGCGCCAGCAGCTTGGCCACAGGAATGGGGCAAGAGACCCAGTACTTC.

The chain has TRBV3-1 and TRBJ2-7; the match to TRBD1 covers 7 bases. The CDR3 loop spans 16 amino acids. Germline CDR1 and CDR2: LGHDT and YNNKEL (reference sequence). The trim removed 6 bases at V and 3 bases at J, leaving 14 bases unmatched. In DNA, the CDR3 is TGTGCCAGCAGAAGATCGACCGGGACAGAAGTCTACGAGCAGTACTTC. Protein: CASRRSTGTEVYEQYF.

The chain's CDR3 is CASSLSSRASSDTQYF. CDR3 DNA: TGTGCCAGCAGCTTATCATCCCGGGCCTCATCAGATACGCAGTATTTT. The rearrangement uses TRBV7-3 and TRBJ2-3; D gene uncertain. This CDR3 spans 16 amino acids. Trimming left V 2 bases short and J 4 bases short, with 16 bases between. Looked up from germline, CDR1 is SGHTA and CDR2 is FQGTGA.

This chain connects TRBV4-1 to TRBJ2-2, with D possibly matching TRBD2 (6 bases). The CDR3 contains 16 residues. Germline-derived CDR1 and CDR2 are MGHRA and YSYEKL. V lost 1 base to trimming and J lost 4 bases, with 13 bases between them. The CDR3 loop is CASSQAAGPGTGELFF. The CDR3 coding sequence is TGCGCCAGCAGCCAAGCGGCGGGGCCGGGCACCGGGGAGCTGTTTTTT.

This clonotype has just a few counts. J is TRBJ2-7 and V is TRBV12-3 or TRBV12-4; D is unresolved. V was clipped by 0 bases and J by 3 bases, with 9 bases between them. There are 14 residues in the CDR3. The CDR3 is CASSLAQFYYEQYF. The CDR3 coding sequence is TGTGCCAGCAGTTTAGCCCAGTTCTACTACGAGCAGTACTTC.

The rearrangement joins TRBV6-2 or TRBV6-3 to TRBJ2-7, with 8 bases aligning to TRBD2. The CDR3 runs 15 residues. The J segment lost 2 bases and the V segment lost 6 bases, leaving 9 bases of the junction unmatched. Per germline, CDR1 MNHEY and CDR2 SVGEGT. In nucleotides, the CDR3 is TGTGCCAGCAGGGGGAATAGCGGGGTCACCTACGAGCAGTACTTC. This translates into CASRGNSGVTYEQYF.

The chain couples TRBV20-1 to TRBJ2-3; TRBD1 is a possible D gene (6 bases). The length of the CDR3 is 11 residues. V lost 6 bases and J lost 5, with 9 bases in between. Germline lookup yields CDR1 DFQATT and CDR2 SNEGSKA (reference sequence). This CDR3 is CSANREDTQYF. As DNA, the CDR3 is TGCAGTGCCAACAGGGAAGATACGCAGTATTTT.

This clonotype came up a few times. The chain couples TRBV5-1 to TRBJ2-5; TRBD1 aligns across 7 bases. CDR1 is SGHRS and CDR2 is YFSETQ in the germline V gene. This CDR3 has 16 residues. Trimming removed 6 bases from V and 3 bases from J; junction bases left unmatched: 14. The DNA for the CDR3 is TGCGCCAGCACCATTGATCGGGGACAGCTCGAAGAGACCCAGTACTTC. The encoded protein is CASTIDRGQLEETQYF.

V gene TRBV29-1 combines with J gene TRBJ2-5, with D unclear. V was trimmed by 4 bases and J by 4 bases, leaving 13 bases between them. Germline V gene sequence: CDR1 SQVTM, CDR2 ANQGSEA. The CDR3 covers 13 residues. The DNA of the CDR3 is TGCAGCGTTGGTGGGGTGTCTCGAGAGACCCAGTACTTC. This gives the protein CSVGGVSRETQYF.

This clonotype was observed a handful of times. The V call is TRBV5-5, the J call TRBJ1-5; weak D call: TRBD1 (5 bases). The CDR3 length is 16 residues. Trimming pared 0 bases from V and 6 bases from J, leaving 16 bases between. Per the germline V gene, CDR1 is SGHKS and CDR2 is YYEKEE (reference sequence). The CDR3 here is CASSLAGGSWLQPQHF. In nucleotides, the CDR3 is TGTGCCAGCAGCTTGGCCGGGGGGAGTTGGCTTCAGCCCCAGCATTTT. Using reference TRBV5-5 and TRBJ1-5 for the parts outside the CDR3, the full variable domain is DAGVTQSPTHLIKTRGQQVTLRCSPISGHKSVSWYQQVLGQGPQFIFQYYEKEERGRGNFPDRFSARQFPNYSSELNVNALLLGDSALYLCASSLAGGSWLQPQHFGDGTRLSIL.

The CDR3 DNA reads TGCAGTGCCCGTGGCACTAGCGGGATCGCGGTCTACGAGCAGTACTTC. Translating it yields CSARGTSGIAVYEQYF. The V gene is TRBV20-1, the J gene TRBJ2-7; 10 bases match TRBD2. Unmatched junction bases numbered 14, after V lost 6 bases and J lost 3 bases. This CDR3 spans 16 amino acids. Germline values: CDR1 DFQATT, CDR2 SNEGSKA (reference sequence).

The J gene is TRBJ2-1, the V gene TRBV20-1; D tentatively reads TRBD1 or TRBD2 (6 bases each). Germline assignment: CDR1 DFQATT and CDR2 SNEGSKA (reference sequence). Trimming took off 4 bases at V and 0 bases at J, with 16 bases between the two ends. CDR3 length: 16 amino acids. The CDR3: CSAIRGGSGSYNEQFF. In DNA, the CDR3 is TGCAGTGCTATCAGAGGGGGGTCGGGCTCCTACAATGAGCAGTTCTTC.

In its sample, this clonotype was seen a few times. The chain uses TRBV7-2 and TRBJ2-7, with D unresolved. Germline V gives CDR1 SGHTA, CDR2 FQGNSA. V lost 5 bases, J lost 0 bases, and 8 bases lay in between. This CDR3 has 13 residues. Written as DNA, the CDR3 is TGTGCCAGCAGCCCTAAGGGCTCCTACGAGCAGTACTTC. It is translated as CASSPKGSYEQYF. The full variable domain, its missing parts supplied by reference TRBV7-2 and TRBJ2-7, is GAGVSQSPSNKVTEKGKDVELRCDPISGHTALYWYRQSLGQGLEFLIYFQGNSAPDKSGLPSDRFSAERTGGSVSTLTIQRTQQEDSAVYLCASSPKGSYEQYFGPGTRLTVT.

This clonotype was detected a few times. The V call is TRBV5-1, the J call TRBJ2-1; D remains unclear. V lost 2 bases to trimming and J lost 9 bases, with 9 bases between them. This CDR3 region has 12 residues. CDR1 and CDR2 (germline): SGHRS, YFSETQ. The CDR3 loop is CASSLKLTEQFF. The DNA for the CDR3 is TGCGCCAGCAGCTTAAAGCTCACTGAGCAGTTCTTC.

This CDR3 is CASSWNNYEQYF. The CDR3 DNA reads TGTGCCAGCAGTTGGAACAACTACGAGCAGTACTTC. The chain links TRBV12-3 or TRBV12-4 to TRBJ2-7, with D unresolved. The CDR3 runs to 12 residues. Between the trimmed V and J ends, which lost 4 bases and 3 bases, there was a span of 7 bases.

This clonotype has a handful of counts. The V gene is TRBV18, the J gene TRBJ2-1, with TRBD1 matching 8 bases. Unmatched junction bases numbered 6, after V lost 6 bases and J lost 2 bases. CDR3 length: 15 amino acids. The germline CDR1 and CDR2 sequences are KGHSH and LQKENI. CDR3 sequence: CASSSDRGAYNEQFF. CDR3 coding DNA: TGTGCCAGCTCGTCCGACAGGGGTGCCTACAATGAGCAGTTCTTC.

This clonotype was counted only a few times. This chain uses TRBV5-6 with TRBJ1-3; the D is unclear. CDR1 and CDR2 (germline): SGHDT, YYEEEE. The germline V and J ends were trimmed by 2 bases and 0 bases, with 9 bases remaining between them. The CDR3 runs 15 residues. Here the CDR3 DNA reads TGTGCCAGCAGCTTTCCCCAGGACTCTGGAAACACCATATATTTT. It codes for CASSFPQDSGNTIYF.

This sequence joins TRBV7-2 and TRBJ1-6; 8 bases fit TRBD1. CDR1 and CDR2 (germline): SGHTA, FQGNSA. The CDR3 loop spans 15 amino acids. The ends lost 3 bases at V and 12 bases at J; junction bases unmatched: 10. CDR3 sequence reads: CASSLSGTGGEPLHF. CDR3 nucleotide sequence: TGTGCCAGCAGCTTGTCAGGGACAGGAGGAGAACCCCTCCACTTT.